Detailed here is one TCR beta chain. Researchers sorted participants into cohorts using their self-reported clinical history. The sample belongs to a study of blood T cell repertoires in COVID-19. Study background: Nucleic acid was either cDNA or gDNA, and it came from T cells, B-cell-depleted T cells, or PBMCs.

Authors' analysis steps: Amplified reference gene primers provided the basis for estimating nucleated cell counts. Sequencing was performed with immunoSEQ multiplex PCR; in TCRdb, only in-frame clones are kept and a portion is missing. The D gene and trimming were derived from the DNA, and the V and J assignments and clone size from that table. In the table there are some 190,000 clones, approximately 80% of which are singletons. The sequenced sample was PBMCs or T cells enriched from blood (not recorded which). This TCR derives from a man in his 60s who had been exposed to COVID-19.

The CDR3 DNA sequence: TGTGCCAGCAGCCAAGATCGGAGACAGGGGGGGAAAGCTTTCTTT. This encodes CASSQDRRQGGKAFF. The chain recombines TRBV3-1 (or the pseudogene TRBV3-2) with TRBJ1-1, with TRBD1 matching 9 bases. The trim removed 0 bases at V and 9 bases at J, leaving 8 bases unmatched. The CDR3 runs 15 residues. The germline V gene has CDR1 LGHDT and CDR2 YNNKEL (reference sequence).